Below are 32 T cell receptor beta chains sequenced from a single sample in a study of blood T cell repertoires in COVID-19. Clones were read by immunoSEQ multiplex PCR, and TCRdb kept only the in-frame ones, dropping some. The table has 150,000 to 200,000 clones, approximately 82% seen once; the top ten hold roughly 15%. The sample consisted of PBMCs or T cells enriched from blood (not recorded which). These TCRs come from a man in his fifties or sixties who had recovered from COVID-19.

For the CDR3, the DNA is TGTGCCAGCAGTGAAGCGCTAACTTGGACAGCCAAGCCCTATAACAATCAGCCCCAGCATTTT. Protein product: CASSEALTWTAKPYNNQPQHF. The rearrangement joins TRBV2 to TRBJ1-5; D might be TRBD1 (6 bases). Germline values: CDR1 SNHLY, CDR2 FYNNEI. Between the trimmed V and J ends, which lost 0 bases and 3 bases, there was a span of 27 bases. This CDR3 spans 21 amino acids.

The genes are TRBV9 and TRBJ1-1, with D perhaps matching TRBD1 (5 bases). Trimming left V 1 base short and J 1 base short, with 8 bases between. Germline CDR1 is SGDLS and CDR2 is YYNGEE. The CDR3 length is 14 residues. CDR3 region: CASSVIQGNTEAFF. In DNA form, the CDR3 reads TGTGCCAGCAGCGTAATCCAGGGGAACACTGAAGCTTTCTTT.

As DNA, the CDR3 is TGTGCCAGCAGTTTATCTCAGGGGGGCGGGGCGGACATTCAGTACTTC. This translates into CASSLSQGGGADIQYF. The chain uses TRBV27 and TRBJ2-4; possibly TRBD1 for D (7 bases). V was shortened by 0 bases and J by 8 bases, with 17 bases between the two germline ends. The CDR3 length is 16 residues. Per the germline V gene, CDR1 is MNHEY and CDR2 is SMNVEV (reference sequence).

The V gene is TRBV24-1, the J gene TRBJ2-3, with 9 nucleotides matching TRBD1. Per the germline V gene, CDR1 is KGHDR and CDR2 is SFDVKD. Germline trimming cut 3 bases from V and 3 bases from J; bases unmatched to any gene: 6. The CDR3 has 16 amino acids. In DNA, the CDR3 is TGTGCCACCAGTGATCCCCGGACAGGGGAGACAGATACGCAGTATTTT. It encodes CATSDPRTGETDTQYF.

The chain is built from TRBV12-3 or TRBV12-4 and TRBJ1-2; no clear D. This CDR3 region has 12 residues. V lost 5 bases and J lost 8, with 12 bases in between. The CDR3 loop is CASSTRSGGYTF. The CDR3, as DNA: TGTGCCAGCAGTACTAGAAGCGGGGGCTACACCTTC.

The gene calls are TRBV28 and TRBJ1-3; the D gene is possibly TRBD1 (5 bases). In germline, CDR1 is MDHEN, CDR2 SYDVKM. This CDR3 has 14 amino acids. V shed 3 bases and J shed 4 bases, with 10 bases lying between them. CDR3 in amino acids: CASSFVGAGNTIYF. The CDR3 region has the DNA TGTGCCAGCAGTTTTGTAGGGGCGGGAAACACCATATATTTT.

The CDR3 loop reads CASSLLDSPTGELFF. In nucleotides, the CDR3 is TGTGCCAGCAGCTTACTAGACTCGCCCACCGGGGAGCTGTTTTTT. This rearrangement joins TRBV7-3 to TRBJ2-2; D gene uncertain. The CDR3 is 15 residues long. From germline, CDR1 is SGHTA and CDR2 FQGTGA. The germline V and J ends were trimmed by 2 bases and 4 bases, with 11 bases remaining between them.

In its sample, this clone was seen once. The chain links TRBV9 to TRBJ1-1, with TRBD1 identical over 8 bases. Germline V CDR1 and CDR2: SGDLS, YYNGEE. V shed 3 bases and J 4 bases; nucleotides not matched to a gene: 11. This CDR3 is built from 16 residues. The CDR3 nucleotides read TGTGCCAGCAGCGAATATGGGACAGGTCCCCCCACTGAAGCTTTCTTT. As protein: CASSEYGTGPPTEAFF.

V is TRBV11-2 and J is TRBJ2-3; D might be TRBD1 (6 bases). Germline CDR1 reads SGHAT; CDR2 reads FQNNGV. Trimming stripped 7 bases from V and 3 bases from J, with 8 bases between. This CDR3 has 12 residues. CDR3 loop: CASTQGTDTQYF. The CDR3 DNA is TGTGCCAGCACGCAGGGGACAGATACGCAGTATTTT.

CDR3 sequence: CASSLVPGIIASQPQHF. The CDR3 region has the DNA TGTGCCAGCAGCTTGGTTCCAGGGATCATAGCATCCCAGCCCCAGCATTTT. V gene TRBV5-8 combines with J gene TRBJ1-5, with a tentative D call TRBD1 (5 bases). The CDR3 has 17 residues. V was trimmed by 0 bases and J by 7 bases, leaving 20 bases between them. Germline CDR1 is SGHTS and CDR2 is YDEGEE.

Here the CDR3 DNA reads TGTGCCAGCAGCCCCGGGACTAGCGGGGTTCCCTACGAGCAGTACTTC. The encoded protein is CASSPGTSGVPYEQYF. This rearrangement joins TRBV5-4 to TRBJ2-7, with 13 bases aligning to TRBD2. The CDR3 loop spans 16 amino acids. V dropped 4 bases and J dropped 2; count of bases not matched to a gene: 6. Germline lookup yields CDR1 SGHNT and CDR2 YYREEE (reference sequence).

The chain has TRBV7-3 and TRBJ2-2, with TRBD2 identical over 9 bases. Unmatched junction bases numbered 3, after V lost 1 base and J lost 6 bases. This CDR3 is 15 amino acids long. CDR1 and CDR2 from the germline V gene are SGHTA and FQGTGA. The CDR3 DNA is TGTGCCAGCAGCTTAAGTAGCGGGGGATCCGGGGAGCTGTTTTTT. Protein sequence: CASSLSSGGSGELFF.

J is TRBJ1-5 and V is TRBV29-1; D not certain. Trimming cost V 4 bases and J 4 bases, with 11 bases left between them. Germline V gene sequence: CDR1 SQVTM, CDR2 ANQGSEA. CDR3 length equals 13 residues. The CDR3, as DNA: TGCAGCGTTGGCCTAGGAGTAAATCAGCCCCAGCATTTT. This translates into CSVGLGVNQPQHF.

V is TRBV10-1 and J is TRBJ2-2; unclear D gene. This CDR3 spans 15 amino acids. Trimming removed 2 bases at V and 1 base at J, with 8 bases between. CDR1 is WNHNN and CDR2 is SYGVQD in the germline V gene (reference sequence). As DNA, the CDR3 is TGCGCCAGCAGTGAGACCCGCGTGAACACCGGGGAGCTGTTTTTT. Translated: CASSETRVNTGELFF.

The V gene is TRBV4-1, the J gene TRBJ2-7; TRBD1 might be the D (8 bases). Deletions cut 4 bases from V and 3 bases from J, with 19 bases between. The CDR3 totals 16 residues. Germline CDR1 and CDR2: MGHRA and YSYEKL. CDR3 in DNA: TGCGCCAGCAGCCGGGGGGGACAGGTCTATGGCTACGAGCAGTACTTC. The encoded protein is CASSRGGQVYGYEQYF.

The V call is TRBV5-1, the J call TRBJ1-2; TRBD1 aligns across 9 bases. Looked up from germline, CDR1 is SGHRS and CDR2 is YFSETQ. The CDR3 has 15 residues. J was trimmed by 6 bases and V by 0 bases; bases with no gene match: 6. CDR3 nucleotide sequence: TGCGCCAGCAGCTTGGCTACAGGGGGCGCAGATGGCTACACCTTC. This encodes CASSLATGGADGYTF.

The gene calls are TRBV10-1 and TRBJ2-3; a weak D match, TRBD2 (6 bases). The germline V and J ends were trimmed by 6 bases and 6 bases, with 16 bases remaining between them. The CDR3 loop spans 14 amino acids. Looked up from germline, CDR1 is WNHNN and CDR2 is SYGVQD (reference sequence). Here the CDR3 DNA reads TGCGCCAGCAGCACCGGACTACCGGGTGATACGCAGTATTTT. This translates into CASSTGLPGDTQYF.

In this sample, this clone turned up once. The CDR3 DNA is TGCGCCAGCAGCTCGGGACTGACGTCCGCGAACACCGGGGAGCTGTTTTTT. Encoded protein: CASSSGLTSANTGELFF. The V call is TRBV5-1, the J call TRBJ2-2, with a tentative D call TRBD2 (6 bases). V was trimmed by 3 bases and J by 0 bases, leaving 15 bases between them. Germline V gives CDR1 SGHRS, CDR2 YFSETQ. The CDR3 runs to 17 residues.

The rearrangement uses TRBV7-3 and TRBJ2-7; 8 bases line up with TRBD1. The ends lost 1 base at V and 5 bases at J; junction bases unmatched: 7. The germline gives CDR1 SGHTA, CDR2 FQGTGA. This CDR3 comprises 15 residues. The CDR3: CASSLRTGIGNEQYF. The CDR3, as DNA: TGTGCCAGCAGCTTAAGGACAGGGATAGGTAACGAGCAGTACTTC.

V and J are TRBV10-1 and TRBJ2-7; 7 nucleotides line up with TRBD1. There are 13 residues in the CDR3. Per germline, CDR1 WNHNN and CDR2 SYGVQD (reference sequence). The junction had 2 bases not matched to a gene; V was cut back by 3 bases and J by 3 bases. The CDR3 coding sequence is TGCGCCAGCAGTGATCGGGACAGCTACGAGCAGTACTTC. It specifies CASSDRDSYEQYF.

This clone is a singleton in its sample. J is TRBJ1-5 and V is TRBV27; D unclear. Trimming took 5 bases from V and 6 from J, leaving 8 bases between them. CDR1 MNHEY and CDR2 SMNVEV come from the germline V gene (reference sequence). The CDR3 extends over 12 amino acids. CDR3 loop: CASSLRGQPQHF. In DNA form, the CDR3 reads TGTGCCAGCAGTCTGCGAGGTCAGCCCCAGCATTTT.

J is TRBJ1-3 and V is TRBV5-1; D might be TRBD1 (6 bases). The CDR3 spans 15 residues. Germline CDR1 is SGHRS and CDR2 is YFSETQ. The germline V and J ends were trimmed by 5 bases and 2 bases, with 14 bases remaining between them. CDR3 bases: TGCGCCAGCAGACAAGGGACAAATCCTGGAAACACCATATATTTT. This codes for CASRQGTNPGNTIYF.

The chain carries TRBV5-8 and TRBJ2-3; D might be TRBD2 (6 bases). Germline values: CDR1 SGHTS, CDR2 YDEGEE. Deletions cut 0 bases from V and 0 bases from J, with 14 bases between. The CDR3 totals 17 residues. This chain's CDR3 is CASSLADLASSTDTQYF. In DNA, the CDR3 is TGTGCCAGCAGCTTGGCTGACCTAGCGTCAAGCACAGATACGCAGTATTTT.

The rearrangement joins TRBV29-1 to TRBJ1-1; 7 bases are shared with TRBD1. The germline V gene has CDR1 SQVTM and CDR2 ANQGSEA. The CDR3 runs to 12 residues. Trimming cost V 7 bases and J 9 bases; bases outside gene matches: 11. DNA for the CDR3: TGCAGCGCCCTAATAACGGGACAGCAAGCTTTCTTT. It translates to CSALITGQQAFF. Full variable domain (missing parts from reference TRBV29-1 and TRBJ1-1): SAVISQKPSRDICQRGTSLTIQCQVDSQVTMMFWYRQQPGQSLTLIATANQGSEATYESGFVIDKFPISRPNLTFSTLTVSNMSPEDSSIYLCSALITGQQAFFGQGTRLTVV.

This chain links TRBV30 with TRBJ1-3, with D possibly TRBD1 on 6 matching bases. Germline CDR1 GTSNPN, CDR2 SVGIG (reference sequence). V was trimmed by 3 bases and J by 1 base, leaving 10 bases between them. The CDR3 loop spans 14 amino acids. The DNA for the CDR3 is TGTGCCTGGAGGGAACAGGGTTCTGGAAACACCATATATTTT. Translated: CAWREQGSGNTIYF.

The chain carries TRBV21-1 and TRBJ1-3; whether TRBD1, the table's D call, matches the DNA was not checked. TRBV21-1 is labeled a pseudogene. The CDR3 is made up of 17 amino acids. The CDR3 loop is CASRPRDTNFSGNTIYF. As DNA, the CDR3 is TGTGCCAGCAGACCCCGGGACACAAACTTCTCTGGAAACACCATATATTTT.

The chain carries TRBV5-1 and TRBJ2-7; the D gene is possibly TRBD1 (6 bases). Germline V gene sequence: CDR1 SGHRS, CDR2 YFSETQ. V was cut by 0 bases and J by 5 bases, with 12 bases left in between. This CDR3 has 14 residues. The CDR3 protein is CASSLGQGLNEQYF. DNA of the CDR3: TGCGCCAGCAGCTTGGGGCAGGGGCTGAACGAGCAGTACTTC.

This clone was observed a handful of times. The V and J genes are TRBV2 and TRBJ1-6, with TRBD1 identical over 7 bases. V lost 0 bases and J lost 7; bases outside the gene matches: 6. The CDR3 totals 16 residues. CDR1 and CDR2 from the germline V gene are SNHLY and FYNNEI. The CDR3 protein is CASSEASTGANSPLHF. The CDR3 DNA reads as TGTGCCAGCAGTGAAGCTAGTACAGGGGCGAATTCACCCCTCCACTTT.

This sequence joins TRBV5-1 and TRBJ2-2; possible D gene TRBD1, 5 bases. The germline CDR1 and CDR2 sequences are SGHRS and YFSETQ. This CDR3 contains 15 residues. The V end lost 1 base, the J end lost 7 bases, and 14 bases lay between the germline ends. As DNA, the CDR3 is TGCGCCAGCAGCTTGTCGGCAGGGAAGAACGGGGAGCTGTTTTTT. This codes for CASSLSAGKNGELFF.

The V and J genes are TRBV6-2 or TRBV6-3 and TRBJ1-1; tentatively, D is TRBD1 (5 bases). CDR1 and CDR2 (germline): MNHEY, SVGEGT. The CDR3 covers 16 residues. Trimming cost V 2 bases and J 5 bases, with 18 bases left between them. The CDR3 loop is CASSYRAGGGGTEAFF. The CDR3 DNA reads TGTGCCAGCAGTTACCGGGCGGGCGGGGGAGGTACTGAAGCTTTCTTT.

The V and J genes are TRBV28 and TRBJ1-5; 11 bases agree with TRBD1. The CDR3 has 18 residues. The germline gives CDR1 MDHEN, CDR2 SYDVKM. The J segment lost 2 bases and the V segment lost 6 bases, leaving 12 bases of the junction unmatched. CDR3 loop: CASRSPGTGGLGNQPQHF. As DNA, the CDR3 is TGTGCCAGCAGATCCCCGGGGACAGGGGGATTGGGCAATCAGCCCCAGCATTTT.

The gene calls are TRBV4-1 and TRBJ2-7; maybe TRBD1 (6 bases). Deletions cut 1 base from V and 0 bases from J, with 19 bases between. The CDR3 length is 18 residues. Germline CDR1 and CDR2: MGHRA and YSYEKL. The CDR3 spells CASSQGAQGTLYSYEQYF. Here the CDR3 DNA reads TGCGCCAGCAGCCAAGGGGCACAGGGCACCCTCTACTCCTACGAGCAGTACTTC.